This T cell receptor beta chain was sequenced for a study of T cells in Graves' hyperthyroidism and ophthalmopathy. Study outcomes and limitations: Among thyroid clonotypes expanded above 0.001, most also appeared in blood.

V lost 2 bases and J lost 8; bases outside the gene matches: 7. The CDR3 is 15 amino acids. The germline V gene encodes CDR1 SGHRS and CDR2 YFSETQ. Researchers amplified the TCR beta CDR3 regions from RNA transcripts. Using the HTBI primer set, a first-round RT-PCR was run on the TCR CDR3. MiXCR was run by TCRdb on the multiplex PCR reads, yielding one entry per CDR3 protein. The sample shows approximately 710,000 distinct CDR3 sequences, approximately 15% of them seen only once. Regarding this clonotype: Its target is unknown.

Recently diagnosed hyperthyroidism of less than 2 months' duration affected patients aged 18 to 65. The PBMCs had their origin in 7.5 to 10 ml of fresh peripheral blood. Sequencing used blood. The rearrangement uses TRBV5-1 and TRBJ2-1; 10 bases match TRBD2. The sequence came from a man aged 50 or older with Graves' hyperthyroidism. The CDR3 coding sequence is TGCGCCAGCAGCTTTTGGGTAGCGGGAGGCCATGAGCAGTTCTTC. Protein product: CASSFWVAGGHEQFF.